This TCR beta chain is from a study of PD-L1 blockade in urothelial cancer. In the study overall: Male patients with bladder-origin urothelial cancer numbered twenty-five of 29. Once treatment had started, blood was analyzed at 3 weeks (second dose) and again at 6 weeks.

This CDR3 has 12 amino acids. V gave up 11 bases and J gave up 7 bases, with 18 bases separating them. CDR1 LGHNA and CDR2 YNFKEQ come from the germline V gene. Time point specified: peripheral blood 6 weeks after treatment start. There were between 1 and 8 samples from each patient, taken pretreatment and on-treatment. Each PCR contained spiked-in synthetic TCR analog templates. The data were produced by immunoSEQ multiplex PCR, yet TCRdb's version contains in-frame clones alone and is incomplete. The table records 90,000 to 130,000 clones, around 90% of them present only once. The specimen comprised PBMCs, sampled around atezolizumab (anti-PD-L1) treatment. The V and J genes are TRBV4-2 and TRBJ2-7; TRBD2 is a possible D gene (7 bases). The source is a man between 60 and 70 years old with urothelial cancer. The CDR3 coding sequence is TGTGCCCCGAGACGGGGGGCTGAGGAGCAGTACTTC. Amino acid sequence: CAPRRGAEEQYF.